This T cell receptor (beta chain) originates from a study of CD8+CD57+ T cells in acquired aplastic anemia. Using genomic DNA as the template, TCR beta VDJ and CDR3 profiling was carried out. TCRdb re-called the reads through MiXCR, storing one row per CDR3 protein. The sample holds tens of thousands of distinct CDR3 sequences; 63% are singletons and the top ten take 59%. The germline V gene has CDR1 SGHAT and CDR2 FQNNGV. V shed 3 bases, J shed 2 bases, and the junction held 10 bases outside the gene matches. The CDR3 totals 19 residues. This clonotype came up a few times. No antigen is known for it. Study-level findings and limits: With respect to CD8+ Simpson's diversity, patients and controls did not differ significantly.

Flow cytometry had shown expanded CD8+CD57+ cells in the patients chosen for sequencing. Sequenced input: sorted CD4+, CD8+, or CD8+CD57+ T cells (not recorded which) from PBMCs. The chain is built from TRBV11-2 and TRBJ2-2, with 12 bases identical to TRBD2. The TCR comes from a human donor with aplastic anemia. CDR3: CASSFPTSGGDPNTGELFF. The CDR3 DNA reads TGTGCCAGCAGCTTTCCGACTAGCGGGGGAGATCCCAACACCGGGGAGCTGTTTTTT.